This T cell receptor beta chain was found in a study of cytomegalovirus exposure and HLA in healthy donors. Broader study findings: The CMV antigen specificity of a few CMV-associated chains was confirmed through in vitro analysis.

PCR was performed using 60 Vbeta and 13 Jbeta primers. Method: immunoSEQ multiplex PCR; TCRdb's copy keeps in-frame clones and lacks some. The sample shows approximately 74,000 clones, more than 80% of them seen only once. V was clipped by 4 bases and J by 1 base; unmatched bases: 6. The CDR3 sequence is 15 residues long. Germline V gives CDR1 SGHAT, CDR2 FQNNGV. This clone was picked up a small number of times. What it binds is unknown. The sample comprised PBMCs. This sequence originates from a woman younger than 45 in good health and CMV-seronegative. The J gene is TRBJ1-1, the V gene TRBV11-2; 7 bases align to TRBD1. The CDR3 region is CASSSDRAWNTEAFF. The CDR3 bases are TGTGCCAGCAGCTCCGACAGGGCCTGGAACACTGAAGCTTTCTTT. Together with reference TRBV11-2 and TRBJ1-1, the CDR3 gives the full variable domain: EAGVAQSPRYKIIEKRQSVAFWCNPISGHATLYWYQQILGQGPKLLIQFQNNGVVDDSQLPKDRFSAERLKGVDSTLKIQPAKLEDSAVYLCASSSDRAWNTEAFFGQGTRLTVV.